Each of the 4 T cell receptor beta chains below was sequenced from the same sample in a study of cytomegalovirus exposure and HLA in healthy donors. Repertoires were generated with immunoSEQ multiplex PCR, while TCRdb's copy carries only in-frame clones and drops some. Of 160,000 or so clones in the sample, approximately 90% are singletons; the top ten hold almost 3%. Sequencing was performed on PBMCs. These receptors were obtained from a man between 18 and 29 years old in good health and CMV-seronegative.

This chain links TRBV10-3 with TRBJ2-1; TRBD2 matches at 10 bases. CDR3 length equals 13 residues. Germline-derived CDR1 and CDR2 are ENHRY and SYGVKD. The V gene end was trimmed by 6 bases and the J gene end by 8 bases; junction bases not matched to a gene: 4. CDR3 in amino acids: CAIRASGSDEQFF. In DNA, the CDR3 is TGTGCCATCAGGGCTAGCGGGAGCGATGAGCAGTTCTTC.

The rearrangement joins TRBV7-9 to TRBJ1-1, with TRBD1 matching 9 bases. With 5 bases clipped from V and 5 bases from J, the junction kept 6 bases outside the gene matches. In germline, CDR1 is SEHNR, CDR2 FQNEAQ (reference sequence). CDR3 size: 14 residues. CDR3 protein: CASSPDRGRTEAFF. The DNA for the CDR3 is TGTGCCAGCAGCCCGGACAGGGGAAGAACTGAAGCTTTCTTT.

The chain links TRBV19 to TRBJ2-5; tentative D call: TRBD2 (5 bases). This CDR3 contains 14 residues. V shed 2 bases and J shed 2 bases, with 9 bases lying between them. Germline CDR1 LNHDA, CDR2 SQIVND (reference sequence). The DNA of the CDR3 is TGTGCCAGTAGTATATCGGACTTTCAAGAGACCCAGTACTTC. This gives the protein CASSISDFQETQYF.

The J gene is TRBJ2-3, the V gene TRBV7-8, with TRBD1 matching over 8 bases. The V gene end was trimmed by 0 bases and the J gene end by 2 bases; junction bases not matched to a gene: 13. Germline-derived CDR1 and CDR2 are SGHVS and FQNEAQ. This CDR3 has 19 residues. CDR3 in amino acids: CASSLAPRDRSSITDTQYF. DNA for the CDR3: TGTGCCAGCAGCTTAGCCCCCCGGGACAGGTCCTCGATCACAGATACGCAGTATTTT.